Here is one T cell receptor (beta chain) with its context. One Seattle source followed patients from active infection through their disease course. This record belongs to a study of blood T cell repertoires in COVID-19. At the level of the study: COVID-19 samples from acute and convalescent phases originated in the United States, Italy and Spain. PBMCs, B-cell-depleted T cells, or T cells were the source of the cDNA or gDNA that made up the material.

Germline-derived CDR1 and CDR2 are SGDLS and YYNGEE. The CDR3 covers 13 residues. Deletions cut 4 bases from V and 3 bases from J, with 10 bases between. In the original analysis: Counts of nucleated cells, estimated from reference gene primer amplification, were obtained. Data came from immunoSEQ multiplex PCR; TCRdb stores just in-frame clones and leaves some out. V and J calls and clone size are copied from that table; D and trimming were computed from the DNA. The repertoire holds under 250,000 clones, with 88% as singletons. The sample consisted of peripheral blood. The rearrangement uses TRBV9 and TRBJ1-1; D remains ambiguous. The TCR originated in a man aged 50-60 years with COVID-19, enrolled during active disease. The CDR3 DNA follows: TGTGCCAGCAGCCCAGTAAGCGACACTGAAGCTTTCTTT. Translation gives CASSPVSDTEAFF.